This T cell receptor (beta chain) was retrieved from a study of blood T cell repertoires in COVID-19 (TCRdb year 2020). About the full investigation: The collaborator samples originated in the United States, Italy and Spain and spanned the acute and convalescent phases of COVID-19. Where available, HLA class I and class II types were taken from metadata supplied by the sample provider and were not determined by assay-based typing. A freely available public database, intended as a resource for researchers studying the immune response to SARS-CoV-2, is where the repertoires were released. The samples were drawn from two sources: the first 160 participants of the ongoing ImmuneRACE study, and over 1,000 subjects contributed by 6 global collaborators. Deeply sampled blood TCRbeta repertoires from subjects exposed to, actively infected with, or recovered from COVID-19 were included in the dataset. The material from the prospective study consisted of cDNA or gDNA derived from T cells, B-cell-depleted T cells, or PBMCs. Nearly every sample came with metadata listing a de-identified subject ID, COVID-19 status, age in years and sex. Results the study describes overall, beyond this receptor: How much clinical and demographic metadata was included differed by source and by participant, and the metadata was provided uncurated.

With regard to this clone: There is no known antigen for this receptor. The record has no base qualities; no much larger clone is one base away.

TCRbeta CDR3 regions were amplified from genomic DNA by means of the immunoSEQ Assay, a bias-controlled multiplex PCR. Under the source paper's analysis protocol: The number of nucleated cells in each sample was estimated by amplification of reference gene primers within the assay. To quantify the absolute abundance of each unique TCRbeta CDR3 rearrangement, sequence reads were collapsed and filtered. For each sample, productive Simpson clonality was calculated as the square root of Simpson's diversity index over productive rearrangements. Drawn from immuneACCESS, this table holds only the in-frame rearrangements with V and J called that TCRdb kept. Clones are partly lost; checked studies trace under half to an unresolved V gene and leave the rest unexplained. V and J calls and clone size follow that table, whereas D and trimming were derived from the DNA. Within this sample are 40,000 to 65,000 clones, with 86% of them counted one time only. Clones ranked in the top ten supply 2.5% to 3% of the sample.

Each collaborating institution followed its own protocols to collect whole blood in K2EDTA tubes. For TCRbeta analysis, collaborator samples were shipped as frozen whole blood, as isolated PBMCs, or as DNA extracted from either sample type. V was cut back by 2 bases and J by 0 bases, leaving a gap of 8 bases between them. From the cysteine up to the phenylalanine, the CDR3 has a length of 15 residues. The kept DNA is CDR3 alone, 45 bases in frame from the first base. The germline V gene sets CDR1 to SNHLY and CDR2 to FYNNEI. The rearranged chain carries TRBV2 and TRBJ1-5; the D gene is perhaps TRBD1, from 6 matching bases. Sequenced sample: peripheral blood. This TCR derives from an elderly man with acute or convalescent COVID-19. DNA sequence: TGTGCCAGCAGTGAAAGGGGGTATAGCAATCAGCCCCAGCATTTT. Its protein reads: CASSERGYSNQPQHF. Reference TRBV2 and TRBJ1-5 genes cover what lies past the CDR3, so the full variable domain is EPEVTQTPSHQVTQMGQEVILRCVPISNHLYFYWYRQILGQKVEFLVSFYNNEISEKSEIFDDQFSVERPDGSNFTLKIRSTKLEDSAMYFCASSERGYSNQPQHFGDGTRLSIL.